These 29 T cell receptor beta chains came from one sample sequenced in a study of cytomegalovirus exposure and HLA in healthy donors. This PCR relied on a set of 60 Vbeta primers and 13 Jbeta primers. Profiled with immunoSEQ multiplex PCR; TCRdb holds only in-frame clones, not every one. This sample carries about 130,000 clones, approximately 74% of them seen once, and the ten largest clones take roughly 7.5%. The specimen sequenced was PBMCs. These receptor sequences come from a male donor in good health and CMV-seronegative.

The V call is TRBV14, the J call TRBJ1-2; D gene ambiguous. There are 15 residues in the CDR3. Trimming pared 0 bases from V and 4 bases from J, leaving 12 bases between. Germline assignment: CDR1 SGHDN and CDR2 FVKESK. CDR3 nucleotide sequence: TGTGCCAGCAGCCAAGATCGCGACGGAGGCTATGGCTACACCTTC. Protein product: CASSQDRDGGYGYTF. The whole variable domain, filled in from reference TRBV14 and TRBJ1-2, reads EAGVTQFPSHSVIEKGQTVTLRCDPISGHDNLYWYRRVMGKEIKFLLHFVKESKQDESGMPNNRFLAERTGGTYSTLKVQPAELEDSGVYFCASSQDRDGGYGYTFGSGTRLTVV.

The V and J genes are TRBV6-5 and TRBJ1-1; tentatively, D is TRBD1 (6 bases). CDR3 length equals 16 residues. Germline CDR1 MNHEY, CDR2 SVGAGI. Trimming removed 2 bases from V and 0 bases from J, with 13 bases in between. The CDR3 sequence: CASSYRQGLMNTEAFF. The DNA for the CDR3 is TGTGCCAGCAGTTACCGGCAGGGGCTCATGAACACTGAAGCTTTCTTT.

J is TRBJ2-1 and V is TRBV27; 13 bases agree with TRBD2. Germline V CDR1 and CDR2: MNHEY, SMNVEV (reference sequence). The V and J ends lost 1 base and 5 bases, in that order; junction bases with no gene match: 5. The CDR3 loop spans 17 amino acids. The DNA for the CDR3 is TGTGCCAGCAGTTTATGGGGGACTAGCGGGATCAACAATGAGCAGTTCTTC. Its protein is CASSLWGTSGINNEQFF.

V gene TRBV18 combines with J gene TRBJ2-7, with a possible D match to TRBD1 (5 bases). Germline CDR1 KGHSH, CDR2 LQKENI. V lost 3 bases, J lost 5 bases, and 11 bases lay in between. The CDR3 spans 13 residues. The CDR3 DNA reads TGTGCCAGCTCACCGCAGGGATGGAACGAGCAGTACTTC. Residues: CASSPQGWNEQYF. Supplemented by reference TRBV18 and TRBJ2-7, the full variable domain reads NAGVMQNPRHLVRRRGQEARLRCSPMKGHSHVYWYRQLPEEGLKFMVYLQKENIIDESGMPKERFSAEFPKEGPSILRIQQVVRGDSAAYFCASSPQGWNEQYFGPGTRLTVT.

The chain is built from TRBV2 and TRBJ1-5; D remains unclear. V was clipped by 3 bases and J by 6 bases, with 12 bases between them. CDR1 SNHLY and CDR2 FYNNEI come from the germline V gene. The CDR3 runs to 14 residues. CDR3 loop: CASSDASRVQPQHF. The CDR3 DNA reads TGTGCCAGCAGTGATGCTTCCCGGGTTCAGCCCCAGCATTTT.

DNA for the CDR3: TGTGCCAGCAGCTTTCAGGGGGCTAGCTACAATGAGCAGTTCTTC. As protein: CASSFQGASYNEQFF. The chain is built from TRBV5-8 and TRBJ2-1; TRBD1 matches 8 bases. J gave up 3 bases and V 2 bases, and 4 bases lay outside the gene matches. Germline CDR1 SGHTS, CDR2 YDEGEE. The length of the CDR3 is 15 residues.

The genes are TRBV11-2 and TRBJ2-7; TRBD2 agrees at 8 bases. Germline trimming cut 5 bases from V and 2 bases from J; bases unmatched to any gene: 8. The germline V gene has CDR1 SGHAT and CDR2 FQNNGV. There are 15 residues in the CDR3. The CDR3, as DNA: TGTGCCAGCAGCAGCCTAGCGGGTCATACCTACGAGCAGTACTTC. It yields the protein CASSSLAGHTYEQYF.

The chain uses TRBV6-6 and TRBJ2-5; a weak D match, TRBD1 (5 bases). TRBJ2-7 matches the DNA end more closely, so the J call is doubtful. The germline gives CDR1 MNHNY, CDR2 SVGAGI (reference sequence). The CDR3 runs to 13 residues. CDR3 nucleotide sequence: TGTGCCAGCAGGCTAACAGGTTTCTACGAGCAGTACTTC. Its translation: CASRLTGFYEQYF.

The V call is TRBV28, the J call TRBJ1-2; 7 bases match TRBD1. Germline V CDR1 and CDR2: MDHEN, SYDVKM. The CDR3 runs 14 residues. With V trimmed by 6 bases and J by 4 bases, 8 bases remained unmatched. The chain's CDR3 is CASSVLQGIYGYTF. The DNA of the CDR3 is TGTGCCAGCAGCGTACTACAGGGGATCTATGGCTACACCTTC.

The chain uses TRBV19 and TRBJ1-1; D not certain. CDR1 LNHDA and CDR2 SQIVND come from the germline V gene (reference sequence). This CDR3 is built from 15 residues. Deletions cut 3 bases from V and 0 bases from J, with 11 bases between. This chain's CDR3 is CASSIGNSLNTEAFF. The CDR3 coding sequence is TGTGCCAGTAGTATCGGTAACTCCCTGAACACTGAAGCTTTCTTT.

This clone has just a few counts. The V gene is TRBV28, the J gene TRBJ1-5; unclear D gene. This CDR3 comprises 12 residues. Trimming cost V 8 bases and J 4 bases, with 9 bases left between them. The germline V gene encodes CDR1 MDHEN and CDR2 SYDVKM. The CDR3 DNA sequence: TGTGCCAGCTCGTGGCCTAATCAGCCCCAGCATTTT. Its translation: CASSWPNQPQHF.

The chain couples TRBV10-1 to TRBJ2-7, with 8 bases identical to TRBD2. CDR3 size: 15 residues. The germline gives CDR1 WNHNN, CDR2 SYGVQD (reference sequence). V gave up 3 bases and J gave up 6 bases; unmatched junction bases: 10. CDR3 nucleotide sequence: TGCGCCAGCAGTGAAGATTGCGGGGGGCCTGCCGAGCAGTACTTC. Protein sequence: CASSEDCGGPAEQYF.

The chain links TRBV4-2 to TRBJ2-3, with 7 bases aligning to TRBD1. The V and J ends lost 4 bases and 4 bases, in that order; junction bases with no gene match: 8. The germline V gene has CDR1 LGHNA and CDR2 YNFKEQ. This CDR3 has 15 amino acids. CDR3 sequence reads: CASSPGQASADTQYF. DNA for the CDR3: TGTGCCAGCAGCCCCGGACAGGCTTCCGCAGATACGCAGTATTTT.

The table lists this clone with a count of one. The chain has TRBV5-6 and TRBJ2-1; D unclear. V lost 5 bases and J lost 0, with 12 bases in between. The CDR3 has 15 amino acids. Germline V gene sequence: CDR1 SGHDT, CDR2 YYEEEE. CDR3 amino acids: CASRRRRNSYNEQFF. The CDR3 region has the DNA TGTGCCAGCAGACGTAGGCGGAACTCCTACAATGAGCAGTTCTTC.

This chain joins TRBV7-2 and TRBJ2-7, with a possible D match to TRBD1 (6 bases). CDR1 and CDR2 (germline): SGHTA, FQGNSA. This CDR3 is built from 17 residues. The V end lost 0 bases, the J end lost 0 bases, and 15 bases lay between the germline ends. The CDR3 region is CASSLAGWGQDSYEQYF. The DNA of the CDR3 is TGTGCCAGCAGCTTAGCGGGGTGGGGGCAGGACTCCTACGAGCAGTACTTC.

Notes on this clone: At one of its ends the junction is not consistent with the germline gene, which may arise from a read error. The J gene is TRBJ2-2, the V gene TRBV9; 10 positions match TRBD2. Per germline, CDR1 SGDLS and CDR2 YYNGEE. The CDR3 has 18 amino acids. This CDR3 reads CAGSVEGSGGAKTGELFF. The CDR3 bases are TGTGCCGGCAGCGTAGAAGGGAGCGGGGGGGCTAAAACCGGGGAGCTGTTTTTT.

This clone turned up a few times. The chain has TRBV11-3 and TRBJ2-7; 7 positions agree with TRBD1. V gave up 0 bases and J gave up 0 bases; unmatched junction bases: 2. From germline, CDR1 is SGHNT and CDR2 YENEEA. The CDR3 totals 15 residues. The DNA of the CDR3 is TGTGCCAGCAGCTTAGATAAGGGGGCCTCCTACGAGCAGTACTTC. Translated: CASSLDKGASYEQYF. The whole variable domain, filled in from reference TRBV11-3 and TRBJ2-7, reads EAGVVQSPRYKIIEKKQPVAFWCNPISGHNTLYWYLQNLGQGPELLIRYENEEAVDDSQLPKDRFSAERLKGVDSTLKIQPAELGDSAVYLCASSLDKGASYEQYFGPGTRLTVT.

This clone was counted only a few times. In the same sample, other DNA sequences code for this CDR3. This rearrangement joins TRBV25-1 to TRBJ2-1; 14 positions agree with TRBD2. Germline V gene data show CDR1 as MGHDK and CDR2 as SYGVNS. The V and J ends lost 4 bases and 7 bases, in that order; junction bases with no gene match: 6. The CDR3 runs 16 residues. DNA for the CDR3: TGTGCCAGCAGTGCTCGACTAGCGGGAGGGAAAAATGAGCAGTTCTTC. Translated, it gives CASSARLAGGKNEQFF.

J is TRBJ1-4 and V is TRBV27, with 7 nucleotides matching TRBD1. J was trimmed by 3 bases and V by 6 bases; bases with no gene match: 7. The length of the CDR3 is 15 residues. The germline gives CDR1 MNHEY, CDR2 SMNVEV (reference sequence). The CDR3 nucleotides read TGTGCCAGCAGAGACACAGGGGAGGCTAATGAAAAACTGTTTTTT. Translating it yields CASRDTGEANEKLFF.

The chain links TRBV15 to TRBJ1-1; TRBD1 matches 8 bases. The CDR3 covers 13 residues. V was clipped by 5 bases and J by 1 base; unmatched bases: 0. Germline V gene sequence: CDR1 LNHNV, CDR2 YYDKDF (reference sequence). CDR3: CATSGTGNTEAFF. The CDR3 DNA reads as TGTGCCACCAGCGGGACAGGGAACACTGAAGCTTTCTTT. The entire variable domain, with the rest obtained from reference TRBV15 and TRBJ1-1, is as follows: DAMVIQNPRYQVTQFGKPVTLSCSQTLNHNVMYWYQQKSSQAPKLLFHYYDKDFNNEADTPDNFQSRRPNTSFCFLDIRSPGLGDTAMYLCATSGTGNTEAFFGQGTRLTVV.

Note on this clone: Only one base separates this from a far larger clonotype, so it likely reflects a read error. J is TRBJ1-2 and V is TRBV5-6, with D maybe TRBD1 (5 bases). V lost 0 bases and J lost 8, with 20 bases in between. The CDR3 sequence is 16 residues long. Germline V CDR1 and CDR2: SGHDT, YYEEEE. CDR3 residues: CASSLAAGASGRGYTF. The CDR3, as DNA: TGTGCCAGCAGCTTGGCCGCTGGGGCGAGTGGCAGGGGCTACACCTTC. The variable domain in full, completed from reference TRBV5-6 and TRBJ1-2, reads DAGVTQSPTHLIKTRGQQVTLRCSPKSGHDTVSWYQQALGQGPQFIFQYYEEEERQRGNFPDRFSGHQFPNYSSELNVNALLLGDSALYLCASSLAAGASGRGYTFGSGTRLTVV.

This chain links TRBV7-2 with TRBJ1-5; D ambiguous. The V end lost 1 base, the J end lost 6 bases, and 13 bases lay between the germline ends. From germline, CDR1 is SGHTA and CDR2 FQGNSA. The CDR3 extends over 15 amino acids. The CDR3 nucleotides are TGTGCCAGCAGCTTAGATCACAGTCGCAGTCAGCCCCAGCATTTT. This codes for CASSLDHSRSQPQHF.

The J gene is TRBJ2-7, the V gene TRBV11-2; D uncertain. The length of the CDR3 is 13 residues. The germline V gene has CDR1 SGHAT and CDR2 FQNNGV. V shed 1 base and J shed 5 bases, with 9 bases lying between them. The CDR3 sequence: CASSLVFRDEQYF. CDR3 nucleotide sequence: TGTGCCAGCAGCTTAGTTTTCCGTGACGAGCAGTACTTC. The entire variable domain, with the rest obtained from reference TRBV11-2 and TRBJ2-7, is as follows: EAGVAQSPRYKIIEKRQSVAFWCNPISGHATLYWYQQILGQGPKLLIQFQNNGVVDDSQLPKDRFSAERLKGVDSTLKIQPAKLEDSAVYLCASSLVFRDEQYFGPGTRLTVT.

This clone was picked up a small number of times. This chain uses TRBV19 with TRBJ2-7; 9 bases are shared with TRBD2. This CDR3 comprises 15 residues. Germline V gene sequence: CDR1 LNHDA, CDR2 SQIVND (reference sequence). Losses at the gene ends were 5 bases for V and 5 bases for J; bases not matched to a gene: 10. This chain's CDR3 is CASSPTGTSKDEQYF. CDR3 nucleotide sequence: TGTGCCAGTAGTCCGACCGGGACTAGCAAGGACGAGCAGTACTTC. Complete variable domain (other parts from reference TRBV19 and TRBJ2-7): DGGITQSPKYLFRKEGQNVTLSCEQNLNHDAMYWYRQDPGQGLRLIYYSQIVNDFQKGDIAEGYSVSREKKESFPLTVTSAQKNPTAFYLCASSPTGTSKDEQYFGPGTRLTVT.

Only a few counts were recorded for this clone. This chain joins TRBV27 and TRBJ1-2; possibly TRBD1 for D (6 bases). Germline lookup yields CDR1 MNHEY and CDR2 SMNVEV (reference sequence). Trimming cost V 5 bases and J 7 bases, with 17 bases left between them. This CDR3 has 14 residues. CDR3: CASSVRQPRGGYTF. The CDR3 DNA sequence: TGTGCCAGCAGTGTAAGACAGCCCAGGGGTGGCTACACCTTC.

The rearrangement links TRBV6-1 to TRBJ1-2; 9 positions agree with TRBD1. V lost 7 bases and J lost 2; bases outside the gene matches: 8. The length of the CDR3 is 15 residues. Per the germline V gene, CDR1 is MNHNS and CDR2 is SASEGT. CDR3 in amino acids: CASNLLGTGNYGYTF. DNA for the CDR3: TGTGCCAGCAACCTGCTGGGGACAGGGAACTATGGCTACACCTTC.

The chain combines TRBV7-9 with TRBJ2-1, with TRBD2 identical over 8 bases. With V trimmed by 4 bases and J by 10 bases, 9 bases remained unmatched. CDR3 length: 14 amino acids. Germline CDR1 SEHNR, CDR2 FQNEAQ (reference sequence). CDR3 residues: CASSSGTRFLEQFF. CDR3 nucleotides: TGTGCCAGCAGCTCCGGGACTAGGTTCCTCGAGCAGTTCTTC.

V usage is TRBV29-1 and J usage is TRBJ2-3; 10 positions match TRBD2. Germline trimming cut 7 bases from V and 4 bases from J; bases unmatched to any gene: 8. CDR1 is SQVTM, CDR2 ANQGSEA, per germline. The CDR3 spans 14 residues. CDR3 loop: CSGSSGRDSDTQYF. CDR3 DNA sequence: TGCAGCGGTTCTAGCGGGAGAGATTCAGATACGCAGTATTTT.

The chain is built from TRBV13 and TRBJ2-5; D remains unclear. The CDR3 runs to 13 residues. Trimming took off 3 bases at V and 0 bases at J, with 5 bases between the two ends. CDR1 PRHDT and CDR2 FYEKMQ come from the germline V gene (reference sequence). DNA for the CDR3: TGTGCCAGCAGCTTTGGCAACCAAGAGACCCAGTACTTC. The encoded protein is CASSFGNQETQYF.